This entry lists 31 T cell receptor beta chains sequenced from one sample in a study of T cells in Graves' hyperthyroidism and ophthalmopathy. TCR beta CDR3 sequences were amplified from RNA transcripts. With the HTBI primer set, the TCR CDR3 went through a first round of RT-PCR. TCRdb independently ran MiXCR on the multiplex PCR reads; one entry per CDR3 protein. The sample consists of 700,000 or so distinct CDR3 sequences, about 15% of them appearing once. Sequenced input: blood. All receptors come from a woman aged 50 to 60 with Graves' ophthalmopathy.

The gene calls are TRBV24-1 and TRBJ2-5; D gene uncertain. V was clipped by 0 bases and J by 6 bases, with 1 base between them. CDR1 is KGHDR and CDR2 is SFDVKD in the germline V gene. This CDR3 is built from 11 residues. CDR3 coding DNA: TGTGCCACCAGTGATTTGCAGACCCAGTACTTC. Translating gives CATSDLQTQYF.

This clonotype showed up many times. The chain has TRBV11-2 and TRBJ2-5; either TRBD1 or TRBD2 may supply D (5 bases each). CDR1 and CDR2 (germline): SGHAT, FQNNGV. This CDR3 spans 15 amino acids. The V and J ends lost 5 bases and 4 bases respectively, with 17 bases between them. CDR3 bases: TGTGCCAGCAGCCCCCGGAGCTCGGGGCGAGAGACCCAGTACTTC. Translating gives CASSPRSSGRETQYF.

The sample holds many counts of this clonotype. The J gene is TRBJ2-7, the V gene TRBV28; no definite D call. The germline CDR1 and CDR2 sequences are MDHEN and SYDVKM. The V and J ends lost 7 bases and 6 bases respectively, with 22 bases between them. This CDR3 region has 15 residues. CDR3 DNA sequence: TGTGCCAGCAACTCAAATTTCGGTGGGGTTTCCGAGCAGTACTTC. Protein sequence: CASNSNFGGVSEQYF.

There are a few counts of this clonotype. The rearrangement uses TRBV12-3 or TRBV12-4 and TRBJ2-3; TRBD2 matches at 10 bases. J gave up 2 bases and V 7 bases, and 6 bases lay outside the gene matches. This CDR3 has 15 residues. The CDR3 is CASTKSGRVTDTQYF. CDR3 nucleotide sequence: TGTGCCAGCACCAAAAGCGGGAGGGTCACAGATACGCAGTATTTT.

This clonotype was observed a few times. V usage is TRBV6-1 and J usage is TRBJ1-6; D uncertain. The V and J ends lost 4 bases and 7 bases respectively, with 8 bases between them. The CDR3 contains 13 residues. Germline CDR1 reads MNHNS; CDR2 reads SASEGT. CDR3 nucleotide sequence: TGTGCCAGCAGTGGGGTAAAAAATTCACCCCTCCACTTT. Translating gives CASSGVKNSPLHF.

This clonotype was observed at least ten times. This chain links TRBV12-3 or TRBV12-4 with TRBJ2-7; D possibly corresponds to TRBD2 (5 bases). V was shortened by 0 bases and J by 2 bases, with 8 bases between the two germline ends. The length of the CDR3 is 14 residues. CDR3 bases: TGTGCCAGCAGTTTAGCGGAGGTGGCCTACGAGCAGTACTTC. This translates into CASSLAEVAYEQYF.

This clonotype was counted many times. The V and J genes are TRBV20-1 and TRBJ1-1, with 7 nucleotides matching TRBD1. Germline CDR1 and CDR2: DFQATT and SNEGSKA (reference sequence). CDR3 length: 12 amino acids. V lost 3 bases to trimming and J lost 4 bases; unmatched junction nucleotides: 2. The CDR3 coding sequence is TGCAGTGCTAGGGCAGGGGGCACTGAAGCTTTCTTT. Protein sequence: CSARAGGTEAFF.

This clonotype was observed at least ten times. The rearrangement uses TRBV12-3 or TRBV12-4 and TRBJ1-1; D call uncertain. The CDR3 is 18 amino acids. Trimming left V 0 bases short and J 5 bases short, with 22 bases between. In DNA form, the CDR3 reads TGTGCCAGCAGTTTAGCGCGAGAGCCCTTGATGCGATATACTGAAGCTTTCTTT. Its translation: CASSLAREPLMRYTEAFF.

The chain recombines TRBV11-2 with TRBJ2-2; the match to TRBD1 covers 9 bases. The better agreement between TRBJ1-1 and the DNA end casts doubt on the J call. Germline V lookup: CDR1 SGHAT, CDR2 FQNNGV. There are 14 residues in the CDR3. The CDR3 region is CASSRGTGQPGAFF. The CDR3 DNA reads as TGTGCCAGCAGCCGGGGGACAGGGCAGCCTGGAGCTTTCTTT.

This clonotype was counted ten times or more. V is TRBV7-2 and J is TRBJ1-1; D gene ambiguous. This CDR3 has 12 residues. The V gene's germline CDR1 is SGHTA and CDR2 FQGNSA. V lost 5 bases to trimming and J lost 6 bases, with 10 bases between them. The CDR3 DNA follows: TGTGCCAGCAGCCCTACCTGGGCTGAAGCTTTCTTT. It codes for CASSPTWAEAFF.

The CDR3: CASSSRDGSYNEQFF. The CDR3 DNA is TGTGCCAGCAGCTCCCGGGACGGTTCCTACAATGAGCAGTTCTTC. The chain uses TRBV7-3 and TRBJ2-1, with D perhaps assigned TRBD1 or TRBD2 (5 bases each). In germline, CDR1 is SGHTA, CDR2 FQGTGA. This CDR3 is 15 amino acids long. V was trimmed by 4 bases and J by 1 base, leaving 11 bases between them.

This clonotype was picked up many times. J is TRBJ2-1 and V is TRBV3-1, with D uncertain. Per germline, CDR1 LGHDT and CDR2 YNNKEL (reference sequence). The CDR3 is made up of 15 amino acids. V lost 0 bases, J lost 5 bases, and 11 bases lay in between. DNA for the CDR3: TGTGCCAGCAGCCAAGATGTCGCGGCCAACAATGAGCAGTTCTTC. This translates into CASSQDVAANNEQFF.

V usage is TRBV3-1 and J usage is TRBJ2-1, with 9 bases identical to TRBD2. Germline V lookup: CDR1 LGHDT, CDR2 YNNKEL (reference sequence). Trimming removed 4 bases from V and 9 bases from J; junction bases left unmatched: 13. This CDR3 region has 16 residues. In DNA, the CDR3 is TGTGCCAGCAGCCCATTGCGGGAGGGAGCAGAGGGTGAGCAGTTCTTC. Amino acid sequence: CASSPLREGAEGEQFF.

This clonotype was recorded many times. The chain is built from TRBV5-4 and TRBJ2-5; 9 bases map to TRBD2. J gave up 4 bases and V 0 bases, and 10 bases lay outside the gene matches. Germline V lookup: CDR1 SGHNT, CDR2 YYREEE (reference sequence). This CDR3 region has 17 residues. The CDR3: CASSLARQREALETQYF. DNA of the CDR3: TGTGCCAGCAGCTTGGCCAGGCAGCGGGAGGCCTTAGAGACCCAGTACTTC.

In its sample, this clonotype was seen a few times. This rearrangement joins TRBV6-2 or TRBV6-3 to TRBJ2-3, with 11 bases identical to TRBD2. There are 17 residues in the CDR3. V gave up 6 bases and J gave up 5 bases; unmatched junction bases: 13. Germline CDR1 is MNHEY and CDR2 is SVGEGT. The chain's CDR3 is CASSRFLSGRAEDTQYF. CDR3 DNA sequence: TGTGCCAGCAGCCGTTTCCTTAGCGGGAGGGCTGAAGATACGCAGTATTTT.

The rearrangement links TRBV6-5 to TRBJ1-2; 8 nucleotides align to TRBD1. This CDR3 spans 13 amino acids. The germline gives CDR1 MNHEY, CDR2 SVGAGI. V was pared by 6 bases and J by 4 bases, with 4 bases of the junction left unmatched. The CDR3 coding sequence is TGTGCCAGCAGAGGCGGACAGGGCTATGGCTACACCTTC. It yields the protein CASRGGQGYGYTF.

As to this clonotype: A much larger clonotype is one base distant, so this may be a read error. The chain recombines TRBV12-3 or TRBV12-4 with TRBJ1-6, with D maybe TRBD1 (5 bases). Trimming took 2 bases from V and 10 from J, leaving 21 bases between them. The CDR3 loop spans 17 amino acids. The CDR3 nucleotides are TGTGCCAGCAGTTTATCTGGGGTCAGGGCGTTGGGATCACCCCTCCACTTT. Encoded protein: CASSLSGVRALGSPLHF.

In its sample, this clonotype was seen a few times. The rearrangement joins TRBV7-6 to TRBJ2-3; D call uncertain. Germline V gene lookup returns CDR1 SGHVS and CDR2 FNYEAQ. CDR3 length: 15 residues. V was shortened by 1 base and J by 0 bases, with 8 bases between the two germline ends. CDR3 in amino acids: CASSLVVRSTDTQYF. For the CDR3, the DNA is TGTGCCAGCAGCTTAGTTGTCAGGAGCACAGATACGCAGTATTTT.

This clonotype showed up many times. V is TRBV7-9 and J is TRBJ1-1; D is undetermined. Germline-derived CDR1 and CDR2 are SEHNR and FQNEAQ (reference sequence). The CDR3 totals 16 residues. With 4 bases removed from V and 0 bases from J, the gap between germline ends came to 15 bases. The CDR3 DNA reads as TGTGCCAGCAGCTCCGACAAGGCGAGACTGAACACTGAAGCTTTCTTT. Protein sequence: CASSSDKARLNTEAFF.

The chain couples TRBV10-3 to TRBJ2-7; TRBD1 agrees at 11 bases. The trim removed 8 bases at V and 7 bases at J, leaving 7 bases unmatched. The germline gives CDR1 ENHRY, CDR2 SYGVKD. CDR3 length: 13 residues. CDR3 in DNA: TGTGCCATCCGAAGGACAGGGGGCCTTGAGCAGTACTTC. Translating gives CAIRRTGGLEQYF.

This clonotype has a count of ten or more. The V gene is TRBV7-9, the J gene TRBJ2-1; unclear D gene. V was trimmed by 1 base and J by 0 bases, leaving 10 bases between them. This CDR3 contains 16 residues. From germline, CDR1 is SEHNR and CDR2 FQNEAQ (reference sequence). The CDR3 protein is CASSLVTASSYNEQFF. The DNA of the CDR3 is TGTGCCAGCAGCTTAGTGACCGCGAGCTCCTACAATGAGCAGTTCTTC.

With respect to this clonotype: A read error is possible here, since a much larger clone lies one base away. The V gene is TRBV5-1, the J gene TRBJ2-7; 10 nucleotides match TRBD1. The CDR3 consists of 14 residues. Germline lookup yields CDR1 SGHRS and CDR2 YFSETQ. The CDR3 spells CVSSLTGGTYEQYF. The CDR3 DNA reads as TGCGTCAGCAGCTTGACAGGGGGCACCTACGAGCAGTACTTC. Full variable domain (missing parts from reference TRBV5-1 and TRBJ2-7): KAGVTQTPRYLIKTRGQQVTLSCSPISGHRSVSWYQQTPGQGLQFLFEYFSETQRNKGNFPGRFSGRQFSNSRSEMNVSTLELGDSALYLCVSSLTGGTYEQYFGPGTRLTVT.

This clonotype has just a few counts. The DNA for the CDR3 is TGTGCTAGTGGTTTGATTAATGAAAAACTGTTTTTT. Its translation: CASGLINEKLFF. The chain employs TRBV12-5 and TRBJ1-4; D is undetermined. Trimming took off 2 bases at V and 4 bases at J, with 2 bases between the two ends. The CDR3 contains 12 residues. Germline V gene data show CDR1 as LGHNT and CDR2 as FRNRAP.

This clonotype was detected many times. DNA of the CDR3: TGTGCCAGCAGCTTAGCAGGTCCGGGACACGAGCAGTACTTC. Translated, it gives CASSLAGPGHEQYF. The chain couples TRBV7-9 to TRBJ2-7; D could derive from TRBD1 or TRBD2 (5 bases each). The CDR3 spans 14 residues. CDR1 SEHNR and CDR2 FQNEAQ come from the germline V gene (reference sequence). Trimming shortened V by 0 bases and J by 5 bases, and 11 bases separated the two germline ends.

The chain combines TRBV24-1 with TRBJ1-5; D ambiguous. The germline V gene encodes CDR1 KGHDR and CDR2 SFDVKD. This CDR3 spans 13 amino acids. The ends were cut back, 7 bases at V and 0 bases at J, with 6 bases in the middle. The CDR3 here is CATSYNSNQPQHF. The CDR3 nucleotides read TGTGCCACCAGCTATAATAGCAATCAGCCCCAGCATTTT.

The chain links TRBV6-5 to TRBJ2-3; no clear D. The CDR3 has 15 amino acids. The V gene lost 0 bases and the J gene lost 0 bases, with 7 bases spanning the gap. Germline CDR1 reads MNHEY; CDR2 reads SVGAGI. CDR3 sequence (DNA): TGTGCCAGCAGTTACTCGGTTTGGAGCACAGATACGCAGTATTTT. Encoded protein: CASSYSVWSTDTQYF.

The rearrangement uses TRBV11-2 and TRBJ2-7; 13 bases fit TRBD2. V trimming: 3 bases; J trimming: 4 bases; junction bases outside the gene matches: 12. Looked up from germline, CDR1 is SGHAT and CDR2 is FQNNGV. CDR3 size: 18 residues. This chain's CDR3 is CASSFRTLAGGPGYEQYF. The CDR3, as DNA: TGTGCCAGCAGCTTCCGGACACTAGCGGGAGGGCCGGGGTACGAGCAGTACTTC.

This rearrangement joins TRBV7-9 to TRBJ2-1; the D gene is possibly TRBD1 (5 bases). From germline, CDR1 is SEHNR and CDR2 FQNEAQ (reference sequence). This CDR3 is built from 13 residues. The V gene lost 5 bases and the J gene lost 7 bases, with 12 bases spanning the gap. CDR3 amino acids: CASSQVPGNEQFF. Written as DNA, the CDR3 is TGTGCCAGCAGCCAGGTCCCAGGGAATGAGCAGTTCTTC.

A word on this clonotype: Given a much more abundant clone one base away, this may be a read error. The CDR3 spells CASSPPLGGRRNEQFF. In DNA, the CDR3 is TGTGCCAGCAGCCCCCCGTTAGGCGGGCGACGCAATGAGCAGTTCTTC. The chain links TRBV3-1 to TRBJ2-1, with D maybe TRBD2 (5 bases). V was pared by 4 bases and J by 6 bases, with 19 bases between. The V gene's germline CDR1 is LGHDT and CDR2 YNNKEL (reference sequence). CDR3 length: 16 residues.

This chain links TRBV29-1 with TRBJ1-1; the D gene is possibly TRBD1 (5 bases). Trimming stripped 1 base from V and 4 bases from J, with 7 bases between. CDR3 length: 12 residues. Germline V gene data show CDR1 as SQVTM and CDR2 as ANQGSEA. CDR3 amino acids: CSVEGGVTEAFF. The CDR3 DNA sequence: TGCAGCGTTGAAGGGGGGGTCACTGAAGCTTTCTTT.

Comment on this clonotype: One base away lies a much larger clone, so this may be a sequencing read error. The CDR3 coding sequence is TGCAGCGTTTGGGACTACCAAGAGACCCAGTACTTC. Translated, it gives CSVWDYQETQYF. The chain uses TRBV29-1 and TRBJ2-5, with a tentative D call TRBD2 (6 bases). This CDR3 has 12 amino acids. Germline V gene lookup returns CDR1 SQVTM and CDR2 ANQGSEA. The germline V and J ends were trimmed by 5 bases and 0 bases, with 7 bases remaining between them.